This T cell receptor beta chain derives from a study of cytomegalovirus exposure and HLA in healthy donors. The PCR employed 60 Vbeta primers together with 13 Jbeta primers. The protocol was immunoSEQ multiplex PCR, while the TCRdb copy is restricted to in-frame clones and leaves out a portion. There are around 150,000 clones in the sample; almost 80% occur only once, and 1.3% lies in the top ten. This clone was observed a few times. The antigen is not known. This CDR3 has 13 residues. Per the germline V gene, CDR1 is ENHRY and CDR2 is SYGVKD. V gave up 6 bases and J gave up 4 bases; unmatched junction bases: 5. Whole-study findings and limits: DRB1 had the most TCR associations and HLA-C the fewest, a later analysis found, with rates varying by HLA locus. A later analysis reported that several of the most significant clusters appeared to be linked to common viral pathogens, among them Epstein-Barr virus.

The sequence came from a woman between 50 and 59 years old in good health and CMV-seronegative. Source material: PBMCs. This chain links TRBV10-3 with TRBJ1-2; 7 bases fit TRBD1. The CDR3 region has the DNA TGTGCCATCAGCCCGGACAGGAGCTATGGCTACACCTTC. It specifies CAISPDRSYGYTF.